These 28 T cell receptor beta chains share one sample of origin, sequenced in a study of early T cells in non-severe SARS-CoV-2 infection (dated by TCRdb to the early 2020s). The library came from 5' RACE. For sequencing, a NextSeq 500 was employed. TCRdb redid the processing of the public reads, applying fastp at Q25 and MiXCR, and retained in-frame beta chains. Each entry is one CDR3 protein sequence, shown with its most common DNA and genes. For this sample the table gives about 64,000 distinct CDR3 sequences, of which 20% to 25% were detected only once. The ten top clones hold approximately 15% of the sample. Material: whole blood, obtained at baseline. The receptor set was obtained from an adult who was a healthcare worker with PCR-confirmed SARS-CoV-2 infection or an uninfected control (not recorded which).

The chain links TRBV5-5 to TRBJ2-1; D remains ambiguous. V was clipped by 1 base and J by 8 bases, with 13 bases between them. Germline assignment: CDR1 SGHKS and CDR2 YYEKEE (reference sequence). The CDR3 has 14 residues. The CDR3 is CASSLWRESDEQFF. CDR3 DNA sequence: TGTGCCAGCAGCTTGTGGCGAGAGAGTGATGAGCAGTTCTTC.

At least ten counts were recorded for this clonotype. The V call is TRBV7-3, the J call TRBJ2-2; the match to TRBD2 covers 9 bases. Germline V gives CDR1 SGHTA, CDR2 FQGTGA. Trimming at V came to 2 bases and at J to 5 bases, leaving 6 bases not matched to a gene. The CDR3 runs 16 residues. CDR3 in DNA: TGTGCCAGCAGCTTAGACCTAGCGGGGCGGACCGGGGAGCTGTTTTTT. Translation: CASSLDLAGRTGELFF.

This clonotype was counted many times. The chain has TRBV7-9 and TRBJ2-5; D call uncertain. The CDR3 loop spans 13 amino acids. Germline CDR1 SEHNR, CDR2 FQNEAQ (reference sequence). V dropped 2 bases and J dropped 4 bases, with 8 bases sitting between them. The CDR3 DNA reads TGTGCCAGCAGCTTACCTCCGGCAGAGACCCAGTACTTC. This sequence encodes CASSLPPAETQYF.

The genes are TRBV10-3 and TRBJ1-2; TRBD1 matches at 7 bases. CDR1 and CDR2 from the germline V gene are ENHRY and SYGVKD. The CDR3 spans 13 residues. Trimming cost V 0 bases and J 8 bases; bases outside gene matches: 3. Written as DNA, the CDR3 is TGTGCCATCAGTGAGTCGACAGGGATAGGCTACACCTTC. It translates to CAISESTGIGYTF.

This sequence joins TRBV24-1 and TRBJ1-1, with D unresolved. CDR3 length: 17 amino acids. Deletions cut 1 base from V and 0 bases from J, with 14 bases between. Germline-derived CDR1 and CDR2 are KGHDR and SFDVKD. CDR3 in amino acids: CATSDFRLGSMNTEAFF. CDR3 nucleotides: TGTGCCACCAGTGATTTTCGTCTGGGGAGTATGAACACTGAAGCTTTCTTT.

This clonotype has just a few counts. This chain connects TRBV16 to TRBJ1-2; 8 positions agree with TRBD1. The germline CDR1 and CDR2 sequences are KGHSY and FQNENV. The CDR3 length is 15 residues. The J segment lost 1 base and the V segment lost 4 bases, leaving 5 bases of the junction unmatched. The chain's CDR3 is CASSPATGVNYGYTF. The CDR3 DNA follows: TGTGCCAGCAGCCCCGCGACAGGGGTTAACTATGGCTACACCTTC. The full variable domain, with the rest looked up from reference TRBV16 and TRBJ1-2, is GEEVAQTPKHLVRGEGQKAKLYCAPIKGHSYVFWYQQVLKNEFKFLISFQNENVFDETGMPKERFSAKCLPNSPCSLEIQATKLEDSAVYFCASSPATGVNYGYTFGSGTRLTVV.

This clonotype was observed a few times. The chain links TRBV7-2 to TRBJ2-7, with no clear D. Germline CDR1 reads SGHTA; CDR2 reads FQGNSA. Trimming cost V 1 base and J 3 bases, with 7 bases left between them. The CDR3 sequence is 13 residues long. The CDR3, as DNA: TGTGCCAGCAGCTTAGGGACGATCTACGAGCAGTACTTC. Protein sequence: CASSLGTIYEQYF.

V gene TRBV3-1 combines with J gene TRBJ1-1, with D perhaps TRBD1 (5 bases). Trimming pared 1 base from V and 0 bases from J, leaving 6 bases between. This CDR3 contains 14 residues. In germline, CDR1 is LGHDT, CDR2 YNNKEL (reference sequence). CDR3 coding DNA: TGTGCCAGCAGCCAAGCGGGGCTGAACACTGAAGCTTTCTTT. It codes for CASSQAGLNTEAFF.

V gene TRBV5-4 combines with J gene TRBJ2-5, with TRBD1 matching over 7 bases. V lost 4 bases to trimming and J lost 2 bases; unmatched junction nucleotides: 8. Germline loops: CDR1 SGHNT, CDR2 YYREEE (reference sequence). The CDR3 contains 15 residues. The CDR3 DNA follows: TGTGCCAGCAGCCCCCGGGACAGTTATCAAGAGACCCAGTACTTC. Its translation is CASSPRDSYQETQYF.

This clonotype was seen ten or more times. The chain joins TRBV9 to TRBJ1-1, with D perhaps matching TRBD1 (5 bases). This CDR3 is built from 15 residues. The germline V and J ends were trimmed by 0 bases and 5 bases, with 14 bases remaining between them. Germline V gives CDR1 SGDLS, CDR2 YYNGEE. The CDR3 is CASSVGWGDGTEAFF. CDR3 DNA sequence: TGTGCCAGCAGCGTAGGTTGGGGGGATGGAACTGAAGCTTTCTTT.

The CDR3: CAIRASLGQGGTEAFF. In DNA, the CDR3 is TGTGCCATCAGGGCATCGCTCGGACAGGGAGGCACTGAAGCTTTCTTT. This chain links TRBV10-3 with TRBJ1-1; 8 bases fit TRBD1. Germline CDR1 reads ENHRY; CDR2 reads SYGVKD. The CDR3 sequence is 16 residues long. V was clipped by 6 bases and J by 4 bases; unmatched bases: 13.

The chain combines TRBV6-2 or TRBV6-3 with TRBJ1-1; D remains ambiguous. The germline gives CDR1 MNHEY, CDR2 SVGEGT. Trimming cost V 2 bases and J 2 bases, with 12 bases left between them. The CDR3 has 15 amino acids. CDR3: CASSYHKTGNTEAFF. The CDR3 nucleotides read TGTGCCAGCAGTTACCATAAGACGGGTAACACTGAAGCTTTCTTT.

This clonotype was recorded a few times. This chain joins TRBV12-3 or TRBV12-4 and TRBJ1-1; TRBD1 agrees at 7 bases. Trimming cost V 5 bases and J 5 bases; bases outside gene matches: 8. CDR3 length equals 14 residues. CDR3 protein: CASSLFYRGTEAFF. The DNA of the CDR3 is TGTGCCAGCAGTCTCTTTTACAGGGGAACTGAAGCTTTCTTT.

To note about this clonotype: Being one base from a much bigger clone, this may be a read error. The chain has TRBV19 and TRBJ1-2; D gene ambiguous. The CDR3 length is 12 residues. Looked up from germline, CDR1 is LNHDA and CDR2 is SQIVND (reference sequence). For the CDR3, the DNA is TGTGCCAGTAGTATAAACAACTATGGCTGCACCTTC. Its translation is CASSINNYGCTF.

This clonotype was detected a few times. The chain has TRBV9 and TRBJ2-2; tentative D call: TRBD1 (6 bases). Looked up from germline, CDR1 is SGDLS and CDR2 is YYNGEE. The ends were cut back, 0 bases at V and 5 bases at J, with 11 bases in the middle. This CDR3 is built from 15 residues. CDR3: CASSVEQGQTGELFF. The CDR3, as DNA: TGTGCCAGCAGCGTAGAACAGGGCCAAACCGGGGAGCTGTTTTTT.

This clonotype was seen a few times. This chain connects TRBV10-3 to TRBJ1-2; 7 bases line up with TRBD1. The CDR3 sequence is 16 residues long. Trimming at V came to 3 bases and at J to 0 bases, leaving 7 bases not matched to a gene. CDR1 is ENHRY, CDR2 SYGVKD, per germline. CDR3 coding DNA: TGTGCCATCAGTGAATACCGGGACAGCCCTAACTATGGCTACACCTTC. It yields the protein CAISEYRDSPNYGYTF.

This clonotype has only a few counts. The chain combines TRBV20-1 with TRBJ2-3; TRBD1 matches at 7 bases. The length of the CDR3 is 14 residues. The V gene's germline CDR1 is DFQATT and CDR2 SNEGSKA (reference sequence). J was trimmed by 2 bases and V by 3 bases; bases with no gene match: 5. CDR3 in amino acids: CSASRTGNTDTQYF. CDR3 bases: TGCAGTGCTAGTCGGACAGGTAACACAGATACGCAGTATTTT.

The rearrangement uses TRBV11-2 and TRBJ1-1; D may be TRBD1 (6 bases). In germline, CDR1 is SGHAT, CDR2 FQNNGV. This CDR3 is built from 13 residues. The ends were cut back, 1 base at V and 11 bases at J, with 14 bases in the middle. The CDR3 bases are TGTGCCAGCAGCTTAGTAGGGGGGCGCGGTGCTTTCTTT. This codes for CASSLVGGRGAFF.

The CDR3 nucleotides are TGTGCCAGCAGCTTTACAGGGGTCAATTCACCCCTCCACTTT. Its protein is CASSFTGVNSPLHF. The rearrangement joins TRBV5-5 to TRBJ1-6; 7 bases are shared with TRBD1. The CDR3 loop spans 14 amino acids. From germline, CDR1 is SGHKS and CDR2 YYEKEE (reference sequence). The V gene end was trimmed by 2 bases and the J gene end by 7 bases; junction bases not matched to a gene: 3.

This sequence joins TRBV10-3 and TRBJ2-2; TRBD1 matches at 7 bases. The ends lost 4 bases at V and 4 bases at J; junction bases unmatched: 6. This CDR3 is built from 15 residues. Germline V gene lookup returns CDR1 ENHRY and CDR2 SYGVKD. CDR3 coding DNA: TGTGCCATCAGTGTCTCAGGGGGAAGCACCGGGGAGCTGTTTTTT. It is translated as CAISVSGGSTGELFF.

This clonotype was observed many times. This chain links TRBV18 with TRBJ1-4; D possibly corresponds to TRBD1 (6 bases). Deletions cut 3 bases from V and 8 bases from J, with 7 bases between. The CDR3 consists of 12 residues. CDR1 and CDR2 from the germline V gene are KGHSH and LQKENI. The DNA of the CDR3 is TGTGCCAGCTCACCGGGGGGCGAAAAACTGTTTTTT. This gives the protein CASSPGGEKLFF. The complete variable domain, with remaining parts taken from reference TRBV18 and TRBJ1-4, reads NAGVMQNPRHLVRRRGQEARLRCSPMKGHSHVYWYRQLPEEGLKFMVYLQKENIIDESGMPKERFSAEFPKEGPSILRIQQVVRGDSAAYFCASSPGGEKLFFGSGTQLSVL.

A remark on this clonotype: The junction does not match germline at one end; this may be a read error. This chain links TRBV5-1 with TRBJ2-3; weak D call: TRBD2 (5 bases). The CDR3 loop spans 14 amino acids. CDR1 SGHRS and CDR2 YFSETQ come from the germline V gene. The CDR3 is CTSSADFSSDTQYF. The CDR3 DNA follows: TGCACCAGCAGCGCGGACTTCTCGTCAGATACGCAGTATTTT.

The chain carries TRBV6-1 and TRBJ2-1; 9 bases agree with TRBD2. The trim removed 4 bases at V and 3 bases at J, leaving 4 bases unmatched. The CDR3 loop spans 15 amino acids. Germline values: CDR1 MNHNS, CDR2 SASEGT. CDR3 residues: CASSVRAGGYNEQFF. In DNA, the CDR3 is TGTGCCAGCAGTGTTCGAGCGGGAGGCTACAATGAGCAGTTCTTC.

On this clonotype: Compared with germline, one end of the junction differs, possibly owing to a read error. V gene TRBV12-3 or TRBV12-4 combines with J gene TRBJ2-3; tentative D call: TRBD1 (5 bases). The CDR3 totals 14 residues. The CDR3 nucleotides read TGTGTCAGCACCATTGAAGGGGCGCGAGATACGCAGTATTTT. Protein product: CVSTIEGARDTQYF.

The CDR3 is CSAPGQAYGYTF. The CDR3 DNA reads as TGCAGCGCTCCGGGACAGGCCTATGGCTACACCTTC. The gene calls are TRBV29-1 and TRBJ1-2; 8 nucleotides align to TRBD1. V was pared by 7 bases and J by 4 bases, with 5 bases of the junction left unmatched. Per the germline V gene, CDR1 is SQVTM and CDR2 is ANQGSEA. The CDR3 sequence is 12 residues long.

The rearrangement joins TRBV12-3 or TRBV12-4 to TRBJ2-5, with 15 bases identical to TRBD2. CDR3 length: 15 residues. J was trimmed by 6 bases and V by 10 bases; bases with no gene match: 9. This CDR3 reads CATSKGLAGGQTQYF. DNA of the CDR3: TGTGCCACCTCAAAAGGACTAGCGGGGGGGCAGACCCAGTACTTC.

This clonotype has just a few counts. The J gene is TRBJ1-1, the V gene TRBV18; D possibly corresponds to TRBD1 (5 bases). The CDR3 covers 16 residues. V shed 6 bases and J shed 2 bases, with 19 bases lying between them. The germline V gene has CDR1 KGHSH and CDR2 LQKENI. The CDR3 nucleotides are TGTGCCAGCTCTTCAAGAACCTGGCAGGGTAACACTGAAGCTTTCTTT. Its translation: CASSSRTWQGNTEAFF.

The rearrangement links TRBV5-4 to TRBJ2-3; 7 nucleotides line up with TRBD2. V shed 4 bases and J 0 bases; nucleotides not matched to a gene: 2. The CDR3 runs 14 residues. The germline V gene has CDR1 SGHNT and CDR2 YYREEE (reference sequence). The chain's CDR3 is CASSPSGSTDTQYF. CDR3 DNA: TGTGCCAGCAGCCCTAGCGGTAGCACAGATACGCAGTATTTT.